This T cell receptor (beta chain) originates from a study of T cells in Graves' hyperthyroidism and ophthalmopathy (dated by TCRdb to between 2017 and 2020). General notes on the study: Peripheral blood samples were taken at initial diagnosis, before any treatment was given. The approximately 98 discovery patients were randomly divided into training and test sets at a 7:3 ratio. The study also compared thyroid tissue and blood T-cell repertoires from about six Graves' hyperthyroidism patients. Prospective prediction of ophthalmopathy was tested in an independent validation cohort of 18 to 20 hyperthyroidism patients and 17 patients who later progressed to ophthalmopathy. According to the paper, TCR Vbeta CDR3 sequencing was carried out on 120 to 150 peripheral blood samples, which came from fewer than 50 ophthalmopathy, 75 to 80 hyperthyroidism and roughly 17 progressor patients. After sampling, hyperthyroidism patients received methimazole starting at 30 mg daily, and ophthalmopathy patients received high-dose intravenous methylprednisolone. To identify distinguishing TCR V-J signatures, a discovery cohort of around 100 patients was used, comprising approximately 40 with Graves' ophthalmopathy and 57 with stable Graves' hyperthyroidism. The paper's findings and limits, for the study overall: In validation, the model predicted progression to ophthalmopathy with over 60% sensitivity and about 73% specificity, a median of about 6.7 months before onset. Blood samples also contained most of the expanded thyroid clonotypes (frequency above 0.001), which suggests that blood repertoires may reflect thyroid immune responses. Sample size was not statistically predetermined, and blinding of investigators to group allocation was not performed. A 13 V-J signature model separated ophthalmopathy from stable hyperthyroidism, with over 85% sensitivity and 81% to 83% specificity in cross-validation and 80%/75% in testing.

This clonotype was found many times. The specificity of this receptor is unknown. No base-level quality is on record; no much larger clone is a single base apart. The TCR beta CDR3 regions were amplified from RNA transcripts. The TCR CDR3 was subjected to a first round of RT-PCR using the HTBI primer set and the Qiagen OneStep RT-PCR kit. The libraries were constructed in a second round of multiplex PCR and then size-selected and purified. Paired-end sequencing of the libraries was performed with 100 bp reads on an Illumina HiSeq2000. The original pipeline was this. Raw data were processed with SOAPnuke, discarding reads with adapters, uncalled bases, mean Phred below 15, or no exact constant-primer or identifier match. COPE v1.2.5 was used to merge high-quality paired reads, and clonotypes were defined as unique nucleotide sequences. MiTCR v1.1 was used to align the clonotypes against IMGT TRBV, TRBD and TRBJ reference segments. The analysis included only V-J combinations with a frequency above 0.0001, which together covered about 99% of the repertoires. The TCS score was defined as the ratio of F50 (clonal expansion) to E x V (chaos), calculated using BLOSUM62-based TCRdist between CDR3 peptides within each V-J. Welch's t-statistics and random forest reduced roughly 540 V-J features to some 14, which were used in a naive Bayes classifier (R e1071). TCRdb handled the public reads itself, with Q25 trimming in fastp and clone calling in MiXCR, and kept productive beta chains. Rows are combined by CDR3 protein, so each entry shows the most common genes and DNA. The V and J calls here are based on TCRdb, not the publication. This sample lists 300,000 to 450,000 distinct CDR3 sequences; approximately 15% were detected once. The ten largest clonotypes hold 8% to 13% of the sample.

Graves' hyperthyroidism was defined as stable when no progression to ophthalmopathy occurred over 18 months of follow-up. Hyperthyroidism patients were aged 18 to 65 years and newly diagnosed, with disease duration of less than 2 months. Exclusion was applied to patients with uncontrolled infections, other autoimmune diseases, pregnancy or lactation. Diagnoses were based on clinical symptoms, serum thyroxine and TRAb, thyroid ultrasound and orbital computed tomography. PBMCs were isolated from 8 to 10 ml of fresh peripheral blood by Ficoll-Paque density gradient centrifugation. Total RNA was extracted using Trizol reagent, and RNA quality was assessed on an Agilent 2100 Bioanalyzer. V is cut back by 6 bases and J by 4 bases, with 8 bases in the junction unmatched. The CDR3 runs 15 amino acids, cysteine and phenylalanine included. Just the 45-base CDR3 DNA is kept, in frame starting at base 1.

Sample: blood. The receptor was isolated from a woman aged 55-69 years with Graves' hyperthyroidism. The sequence joins TRBV12-3 or TRBV12-4 to TRBJ2-2, with 7 bases in between that match TRBD2. The CDR3: CASRRRAGSTGELFF. The DNA sequence is as follows: TGTGCCAGCAGACGCCGAGCGGGAAGCACCGGGGAGCTGTTTTTT.